This TCR beta chain stems from a study of T cells in Graves' hyperthyroidism and ophthalmopathy. Regarding the study as a whole: Patients with ophthalmopathy were separated from those with stable hyperthyroidism by a 13 V-J model. The blood repertoire included most of the expanded thyroid clonotypes above 0.001.

This clonotype occurred many times. Its antigen is unidentified. The CDR3 has 15 residues. Trimming stripped 1 base from V and 6 bases from J, with 15 bases between. RNA transcripts served as the template for amplifying TCR beta CDR3 regions. HTBI primers were used for first-round RT-PCR of the TCR CDR3. Using its own MiXCR run on the multiplex PCR reads, TCRdb lists one record per CDR3 protein. This table has 340,000 or so distinct CDR3 sequences, under 25% appearing once. PBMCs were obtained from about 9 ml fresh peripheral blood. Sequencing was done on a sample of blood. The J gene is TRBJ1-1, the V gene TRBV12-3 or TRBV12-4, with D hard to call. The receptor comes from a woman aged 45 to 65 with Graves' hyperthyroidism. CDR3 loop: CASSLGPQMKAEAFF. CDR3 in DNA: TGTGCCAGCAGTTTAGGGCCCCAAATGAAAGCTGAAGCTTTCTTT.